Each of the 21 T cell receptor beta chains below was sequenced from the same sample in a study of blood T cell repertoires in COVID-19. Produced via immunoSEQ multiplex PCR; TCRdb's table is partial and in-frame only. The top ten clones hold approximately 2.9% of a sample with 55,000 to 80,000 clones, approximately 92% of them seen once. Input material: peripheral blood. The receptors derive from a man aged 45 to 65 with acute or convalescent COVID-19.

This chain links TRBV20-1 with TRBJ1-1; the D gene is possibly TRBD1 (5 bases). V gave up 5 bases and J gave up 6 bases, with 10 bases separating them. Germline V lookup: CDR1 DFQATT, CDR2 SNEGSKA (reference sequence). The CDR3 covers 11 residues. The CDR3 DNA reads TGCAGTGCTGAAGGGGATGCTGAAGCTTTCTTT. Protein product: CSAEGDAEAFF.

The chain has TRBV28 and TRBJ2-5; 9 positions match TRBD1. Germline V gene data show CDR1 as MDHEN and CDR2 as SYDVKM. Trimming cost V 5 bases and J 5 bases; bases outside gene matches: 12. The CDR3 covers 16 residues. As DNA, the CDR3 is TGTGCCAGCAGTGTATTAGGACAGGGGAGTGGTGAGACCCAGTACTTC. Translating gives CASSVLGQGSGETQYF. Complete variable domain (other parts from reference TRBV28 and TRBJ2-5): DVKVTQSSRYLVKRTGEKVFLECVQDMDHENMFWYRQDPGLGLRLIYFSYDVKMKEKGDIPEGYSVSREKKERFSLILESASTNQTSMYLCASSVLGQGSGETQYFGPGTRLLVL.

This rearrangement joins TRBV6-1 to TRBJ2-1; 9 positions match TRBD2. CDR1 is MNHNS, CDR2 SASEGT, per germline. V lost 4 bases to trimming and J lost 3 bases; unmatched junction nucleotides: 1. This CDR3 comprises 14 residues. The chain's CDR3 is CASSVAGDYNEQFF. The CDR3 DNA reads TGTGCCAGCAGTGTAGCGGGAGACTACAATGAGCAGTTCTTC.

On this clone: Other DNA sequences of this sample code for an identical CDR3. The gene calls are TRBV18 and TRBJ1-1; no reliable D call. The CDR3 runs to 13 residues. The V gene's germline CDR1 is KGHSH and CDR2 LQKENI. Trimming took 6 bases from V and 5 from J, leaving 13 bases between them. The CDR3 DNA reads TGTGCCAGCTCCCGGGGAGGGAGGACTGAAGCTTTCTTT. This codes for CASSRGGRTEAFF.

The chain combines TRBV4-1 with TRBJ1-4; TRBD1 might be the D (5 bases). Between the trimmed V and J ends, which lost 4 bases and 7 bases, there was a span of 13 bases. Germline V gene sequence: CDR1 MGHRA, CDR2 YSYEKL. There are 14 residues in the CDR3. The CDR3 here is CASSPAGDFEKLFF. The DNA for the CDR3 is TGCGCCAGCAGCCCGGCGGGGGATTTTGAAAAACTGTTTTTT.

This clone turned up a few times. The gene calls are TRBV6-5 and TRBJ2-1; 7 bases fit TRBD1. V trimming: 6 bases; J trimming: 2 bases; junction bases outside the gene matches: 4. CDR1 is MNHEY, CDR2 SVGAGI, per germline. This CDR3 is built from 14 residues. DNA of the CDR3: TGTGCCAGCAGCCCCGGGACAGCCTACAATGAGCAGTTCTTC. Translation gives CASSPGTAYNEQFF.

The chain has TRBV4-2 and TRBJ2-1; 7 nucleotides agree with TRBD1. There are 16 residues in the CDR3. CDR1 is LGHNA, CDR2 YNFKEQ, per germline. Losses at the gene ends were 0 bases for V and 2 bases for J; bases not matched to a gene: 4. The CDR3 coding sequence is TGTGCCAGCAGCCAAGAACCCGGACAGGCCTACAATGAGCAGTTCTTC. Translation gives CASSQEPGQAYNEQFF.

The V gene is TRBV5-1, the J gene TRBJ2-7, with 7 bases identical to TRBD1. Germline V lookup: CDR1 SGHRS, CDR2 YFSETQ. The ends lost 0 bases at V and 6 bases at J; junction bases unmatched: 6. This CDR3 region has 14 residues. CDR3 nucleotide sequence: TGCGCCAGCAGCTTGGAACAGGGGATCGGCGAGCAGTACTTC. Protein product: CASSLEQGIGEQYF.

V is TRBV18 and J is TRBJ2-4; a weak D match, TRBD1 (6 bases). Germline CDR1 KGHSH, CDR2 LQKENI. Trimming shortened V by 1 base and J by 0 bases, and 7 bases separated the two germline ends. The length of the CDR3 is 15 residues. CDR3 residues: CASSPQGVAKNIQYF. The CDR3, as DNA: TGTGCCAGCTCACCACAGGGGGTAGCCAAAAACATTCAGTACTTC.

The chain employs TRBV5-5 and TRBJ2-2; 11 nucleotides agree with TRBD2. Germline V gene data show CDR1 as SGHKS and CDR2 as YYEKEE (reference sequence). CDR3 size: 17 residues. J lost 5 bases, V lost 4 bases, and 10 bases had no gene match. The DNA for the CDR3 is TGTGCCAGCAGCCTGGGGCTAGCGGGAGGAGGGACCGGGGAGCTGTTTTTT. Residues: CASSLGLAGGGTGELFF.

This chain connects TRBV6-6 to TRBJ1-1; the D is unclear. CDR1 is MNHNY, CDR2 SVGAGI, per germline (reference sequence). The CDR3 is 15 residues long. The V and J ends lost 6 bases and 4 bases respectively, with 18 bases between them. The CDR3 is CASRTDDYRVTEAFF. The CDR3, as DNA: TGTGCCAGCAGAACAGACGACTACCGTGTCACTGAAGCTTTCTTT.

Here the CDR3 reads CASSPQGATDYGYTF. CDR3 in DNA: TGTGCCAGCTCACCCCAGGGGGCCACAGACTATGGCTACACCTTC. This chain connects TRBV18 to TRBJ1-2; 8 positions match TRBD1. The CDR3 covers 15 residues. The germline V gene encodes CDR1 KGHSH and CDR2 LQKENI. The trim removed 3 bases at V and 3 bases at J, leaving 6 bases unmatched.

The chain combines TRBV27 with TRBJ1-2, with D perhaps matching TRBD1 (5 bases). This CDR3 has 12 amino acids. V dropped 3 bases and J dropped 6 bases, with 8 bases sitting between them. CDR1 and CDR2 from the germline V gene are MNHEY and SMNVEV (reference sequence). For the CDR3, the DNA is TGTGCCAGCAGTTTGACGGGGGATGGCTACACCTTC. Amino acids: CASSLTGDGYTF.

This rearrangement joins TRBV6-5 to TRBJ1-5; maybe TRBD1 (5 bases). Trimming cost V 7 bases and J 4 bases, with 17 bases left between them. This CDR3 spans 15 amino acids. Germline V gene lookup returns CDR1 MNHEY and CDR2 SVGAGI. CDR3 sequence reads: CASTPAAGGNQPQHF. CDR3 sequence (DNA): TGTGCCAGCACCCCGGCCGCGGGGGGGAATCAGCCCCAGCATTTT.

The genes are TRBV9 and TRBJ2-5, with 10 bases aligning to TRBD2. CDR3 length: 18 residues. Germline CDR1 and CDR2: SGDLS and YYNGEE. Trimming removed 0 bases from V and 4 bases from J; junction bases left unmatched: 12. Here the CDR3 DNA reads TGTGCCAGCAGCGTAGATCCTAGCGGGAGCGGAGGGGTAGAGACCCAGTACTTC. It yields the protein CASSVDPSGSGGVETQYF.

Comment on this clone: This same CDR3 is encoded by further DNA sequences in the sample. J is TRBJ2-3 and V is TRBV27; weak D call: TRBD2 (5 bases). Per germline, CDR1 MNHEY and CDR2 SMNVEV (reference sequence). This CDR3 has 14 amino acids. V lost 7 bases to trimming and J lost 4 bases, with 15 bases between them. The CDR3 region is CASTPSGGSDTQYF. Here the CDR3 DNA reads TGTGCCAGCACCCCCAGCGGCGGGTCAGATACGCAGTATTTT.

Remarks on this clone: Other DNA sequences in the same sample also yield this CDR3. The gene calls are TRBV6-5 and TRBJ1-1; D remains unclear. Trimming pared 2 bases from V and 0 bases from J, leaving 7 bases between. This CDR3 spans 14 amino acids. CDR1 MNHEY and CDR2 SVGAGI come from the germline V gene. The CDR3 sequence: CASSYRGMNTEAFF. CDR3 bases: TGTGCCAGCAGTTACCGAGGGATGAACACTGAAGCTTTCTTT.

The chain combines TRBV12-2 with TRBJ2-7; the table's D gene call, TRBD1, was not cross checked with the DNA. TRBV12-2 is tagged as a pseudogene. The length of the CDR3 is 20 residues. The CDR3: CASRLDSRCPGPVFNYEQYV. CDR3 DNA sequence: TGTGCAAGTCGCTTAGATTCGAGGTGCCCAGGGCCAGTTTTTAACTACGAGCAGTACGTC.

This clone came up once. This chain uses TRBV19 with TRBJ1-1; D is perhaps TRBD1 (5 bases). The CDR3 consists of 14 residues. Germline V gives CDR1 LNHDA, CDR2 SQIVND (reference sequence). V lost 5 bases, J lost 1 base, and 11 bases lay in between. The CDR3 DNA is TGTGCCAGTAGTCTCGACGGGGGGAACACTGAAGCTTTCTTT. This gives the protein CASSLDGGNTEAFF.

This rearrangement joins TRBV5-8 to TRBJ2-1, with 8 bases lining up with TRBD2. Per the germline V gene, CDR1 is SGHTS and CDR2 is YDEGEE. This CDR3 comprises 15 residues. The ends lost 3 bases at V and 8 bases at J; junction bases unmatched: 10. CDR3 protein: CASSSIREGPHEQFF. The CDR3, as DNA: TGTGCCAGCAGCTCCATACGGGAGGGCCCCCATGAGCAGTTCTTC. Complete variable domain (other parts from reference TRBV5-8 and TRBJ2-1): EAGVTQSPTHLIKTRGQQATLRCSPISGHTSVYWYQQALGLGLQFLLWYDEGEERNRGNFPPRFSGRQFPNYSSELNVNALELEDSALYLCASSSIREGPHEQFFGPGTRLTVL.

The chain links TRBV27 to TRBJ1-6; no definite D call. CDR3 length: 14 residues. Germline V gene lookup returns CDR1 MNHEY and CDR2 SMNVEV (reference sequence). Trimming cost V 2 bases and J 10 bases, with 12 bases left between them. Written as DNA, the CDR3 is TGTGCCAGCAGTTTAGGCCAAAGGAGCTCACCCCTCCACTTT. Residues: CASSLGQRSSPLHF.